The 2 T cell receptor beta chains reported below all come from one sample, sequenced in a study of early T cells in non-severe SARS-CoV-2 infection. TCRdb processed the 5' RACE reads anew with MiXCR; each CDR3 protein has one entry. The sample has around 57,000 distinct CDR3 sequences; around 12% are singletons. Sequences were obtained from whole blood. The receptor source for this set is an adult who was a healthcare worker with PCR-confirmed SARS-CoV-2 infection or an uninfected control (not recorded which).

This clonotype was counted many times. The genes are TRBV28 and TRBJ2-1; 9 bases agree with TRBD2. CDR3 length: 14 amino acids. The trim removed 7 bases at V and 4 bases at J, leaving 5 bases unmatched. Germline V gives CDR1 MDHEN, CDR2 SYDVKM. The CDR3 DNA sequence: TGTGCCAGCACCGGGACTAGCCTATACAATGAGCAGTTCTTC. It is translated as CASTGTSLYNEQFF.

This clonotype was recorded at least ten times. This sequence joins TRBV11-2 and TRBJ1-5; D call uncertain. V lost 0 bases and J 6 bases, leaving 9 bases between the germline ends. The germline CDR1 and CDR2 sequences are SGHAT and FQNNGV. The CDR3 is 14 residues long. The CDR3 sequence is CASSLDPWGQPQHF. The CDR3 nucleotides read TGTGCCAGCAGCTTAGACCCATGGGGTCAGCCCCAGCATTTT.